One sample yielded the 21 T cell receptor beta chains listed below, sequenced in a study of vaccination and CD4 T cells after COVID-19. For these receptors, no antigen is known. Treatment indicated: approximately 9-day PBMC culture with coronavirus spike peptide pools or control peptides (ViraFEST assay). An Oncomine TCR Beta short-read assay was used to sequence the DNA from cultured CD4+ T cells. TCRdb independently ran MiXCR on the PCR reads; one entry per CDR3 protein. Of some 12,000 distinct CDR3 sequences in the sample, 55% to 75% were seen once. This specimen consisted of CD4+ T cells from blood, cultured in vitro, obtained before SARS-CoV-2 vaccination. These receptor sequences come from a human donor who had recovered from COVID-19.

The chain recombines TRBV7-9 with TRBJ1-1; no clear D gene. The length of the CDR3 is 13 residues. Between the trimmed V and J ends, which lost 1 base and 8 bases, there was a span of 11 bases. Per the germline V gene, CDR1 is SEHNR and CDR2 is FQNEAQ (reference sequence). In nucleotides, the CDR3 is TGTGCCAGCAGCTTAGGGTTGAAAACCGAAGCTTTCTTT. Protein: CASSLGLKTEAFF. Full variable domain (rest looked up from reference TRBV7-9 and TRBJ1-1): DTGVSQNPRHKITKRGQNVTFRCDPISEHNRLYWYRQTLGQGPEFLTYFQNEAQLEKSRLLSDRFSAERPKGSFSTLEIQRTEQGDSAMYLCASSLGLKTEAFFGQGTRLTVV.

In DNA form, the CDR3 reads TGCAGTGCTAGAGATGACGTCAGGTTTAACACCGGGGAGCTGTTTTTT. It yields the protein CSARDDVRFNTGELFF. V usage is TRBV20-1 and J usage is TRBJ2-2; D call uncertain. This CDR3 is 16 amino acids long. V lost 0 bases and J 2 bases, leaving 13 bases between the germline ends. Germline V gene data show CDR1 as DFQATT and CDR2 as SNEGSKA (reference sequence).

The chain uses TRBV28 and TRBJ1-1; the D is unclear. There are 14 residues in the CDR3. Germline CDR1 and CDR2: MDHEN and SYDVKM. V was cut by 4 bases and J by 3 bases, with 12 bases left in between. The CDR3 DNA is TGTGCCAGCAGTTCACGCCCCGGAGACACTGAAGCTTTCTTT. It yields the protein CASSSRPGDTEAFF.

V and J are TRBV19 and TRBJ1-2; no clear D gene. There are 11 residues in the CDR3. V was cut by 0 bases and J by 7 bases, with 3 bases left in between. Per germline, CDR1 LNHDA and CDR2 SQIVND (reference sequence). The CDR3 coding sequence is TGTGCCAGTAGTATAGACGCTGGCTACACCTTC. Residues: CASSIDAGYTF.

The rearrangement uses TRBV27 and TRBJ2-7; D might be TRBD2 (5 bases). The CDR3 has 16 residues. Deletions cut 6 bases from V and 5 bases from J, with 23 bases between. Germline values: CDR1 MNHEY, CDR2 SMNVEV (reference sequence). The CDR3: CASSLVWQPGRNEQYF. CDR3 DNA sequence: TGTGCCAGCAGCCTCGTATGGCAGCCTGGGAGAAACGAGCAGTACTTC.

This clonotype was seen only a few times. V usage is TRBV15 and J usage is TRBJ2-5; D remains unclear. Per germline, CDR1 LNHNV and CDR2 YYDKDF (reference sequence). The CDR3 covers 15 residues. The germline V and J ends were trimmed by 1 base and 2 bases, with 11 bases remaining between them. This chain's CDR3 is CATSRGGTLQETQYF. The CDR3 nucleotides read TGTGCCACCAGCAGAGGAGGCACGTTACAAGAGACCCAGTACTTC. Based on the CDR3 plus reference TRBV15 and TRBJ2-5, the full variable domain is DAMVIQNPRYQVTQFGKPVTLSCSQTLNHNVMYWYQQKSSQAPKLLFHYYDKDFNNEADTPDNFQSRRPNTSFCFLDIRSPGLGDTAMYLCATSRGGTLQETQYFGPGTRLLVL.

By proportion, this clonotype is medium-sized. This chain uses TRBV6-5 with TRBJ1-1; D is perhaps TRBD1 (6 bases). The CDR3 length is 15 residues. Germline CDR1 is MNHEY and CDR2 is SVGAGI. Between the trimmed V and J ends, which lost 4 bases and 0 bases, there was a span of 12 bases. CDR3 amino acids: CASSSWDNLNTEAFF. The CDR3 nucleotides read TGTGCCAGCAGTTCCTGGGACAACCTGAACACTGAAGCTTTCTTT.

This clonotype has more than one count but fewer than ten. The gene calls are TRBV7-9 and TRBJ1-3, with a possible D match to TRBD1 (6 bases). Trimming pared 1 base from V and 0 bases from J, leaving 10 bases between. This CDR3 contains 16 residues. Looked up from germline, CDR1 is SEHNR and CDR2 is FQNEAQ (reference sequence). The CDR3 bases are TGTGCCAGCAGCTTAGACGGACAGAGCTCTGGAAACACCATATATTTT. Its translation: CASSLDGQSSGNTIYF.

This chain joins TRBV18 and TRBJ1-2; D is ambiguous. This CDR3 is built from 13 residues. Germline loops: CDR1 KGHSH, CDR2 LQKENI. The ends were cut back, 3 bases at V and 8 bases at J, with 13 bases in the middle. CDR3 protein: CASSPTDLRGYTF. DNA for the CDR3: TGTGCCAGCTCACCTACGGACCTCAGAGGCTACACCTTC.

The rearrangement joins TRBV20-1 to TRBJ2-3; a weak D match, TRBD2 (6 bases). The CDR3 is 14 amino acids. V lost 5 bases to trimming and J lost 2 bases, with 14 bases between them. Germline V gives CDR1 DFQATT, CDR2 SNEGSKA (reference sequence). CDR3 in DNA: TGCAGTGCTGACTCTGAGCGGGCCACAGATACGCAGTATTTT. As protein: CSADSERATDTQYF.

This clonotype was seen a few times. CDR3 sequence (DNA): TGTGCCAGCAGGCGGACAGACAAGAACACTGAAGCTTTCTTT. Translation gives CASRRTDKNTEAFF. The chain couples TRBV6-1 to TRBJ1-1, with a tentative D call TRBD1 (6 bases). Deletions cut 6 bases from V and 1 base from J, with 12 bases between. Germline CDR1 reads MNHNS; CDR2 reads SASEGT. This CDR3 comprises 14 residues.

V and J are TRBV19 and TRBJ2-7; D may be TRBD2 (6 bases). Germline V lookup: CDR1 LNHDA, CDR2 SQIVND (reference sequence). The CDR3 has 16 amino acids. V shed 6 bases and J shed 4 bases, with 22 bases lying between them. The CDR3 loop reads CASRGAWGDSPYEQYF. The DNA for the CDR3 is TGTGCCAGTAGGGGCGCGTGGGGGGACTCGCCGTACGAGCAGTACTTC.

CDR3: CASRRRDRRAGETQYF. The CDR3 DNA follows: TGTGCCAGCAGACGCCGGGACAGGAGGGCAGGGGAGACCCAGTACTTC. This rearrangement joins TRBV6-2 or TRBV6-3 to TRBJ2-5, with 8 bases that match TRBD1. CDR1 and CDR2 (germline): MNHEY, SVGEGT. After removal of 6 bases from V and 5 bases from J, the junction contained 14 bases not matched to a gene. This CDR3 spans 16 amino acids.

V and J are TRBV7-2 and TRBJ1-1; D remains ambiguous. CDR3 size: 14 residues. Looked up from germline, CDR1 is SGHTA and CDR2 is FQGNSA. V gave up 5 bases and J gave up 10 bases, with 20 bases separating them. CDR3 bases: TGTGCCAGCAGCCCAGACCTTCTCATCTATGGAGCTTTCTTT. Translated, it gives CASSPDLLIYGAFF.

CDR3 residues: CATSDPAERGTETQYF. CDR3 DNA: TGTGCCACCAGTGACCCGGCGGAAAGGGGGACGGAGACCCAGTACTTC. This chain joins TRBV24-1 and TRBJ2-5; maybe TRBD1 (6 bases). The CDR3 sequence is 16 residues long. Germline CDR1 is KGHDR and CDR2 is SFDVKD. The V and J ends lost 4 bases and 5 bases respectively, with 19 bases between them.

This chain uses TRBV10-3 with TRBJ1-2; D might be TRBD1 (5 bases). Germline V gene sequence: CDR1 ENHRY, CDR2 SYGVKD. The V end lost 7 bases, the J end lost 7 bases, and 19 bases lay between the germline ends. The CDR3 has 14 residues. CDR3 sequence (DNA): TGTGCCATCACTTCCCGGGACCCATTCAGTGGCTACACCTTC. It yields the protein CAITSRDPFSGYTF.

The chain has TRBV5-4 and TRBJ2-1, with a weak D call TRBD1 (6 bases). This CDR3 has 14 residues. The germline V gene has CDR1 SGHNT and CDR2 YYREEE (reference sequence). With 0 bases removed from V and 10 bases from J, the gap between germline ends came to 14 bases. The CDR3 DNA reads TGTGCCAGCAGCTTGGCGGTCAGGGGTTCCGAGCAGTTCTTC. This sequence encodes CASSLAVRGSEQFF.

This chain connects TRBV6-1 to TRBJ2-3; D is undetermined. The CDR3 runs 13 residues. Germline values: CDR1 MNHNS, CDR2 SASEGT. V was shortened by 7 bases and J by 0 bases, with 8 bases between the two germline ends. The CDR3 coding sequence is TGTGCCAGCATCCTCGGAAGCACAGATACGCAGTATTTT. Translated: CASILGSTDTQYF.

The chain combines TRBV20-1 with TRBJ2-7; a possible D gene is TRBD2 (5 bases). Trimming took off 4 bases at V and 2 bases at J, with 18 bases between the two ends. CDR1 is DFQATT, CDR2 SNEGSKA, per germline (reference sequence). The length of the CDR3 is 15 residues. CDR3 nucleotides: TGCAGTGCTAACCCCTCCGAGCGGTCCACCTACGAGCAGTACTTC. Protein sequence: CSANPSERSTYEQYF.

The gene calls are TRBV28 and TRBJ1-1; TRBD1 matches at 7 bases. This CDR3 is 14 amino acids long. The trim removed 3 bases at V and 6 bases at J, leaving 7 bases unmatched. Germline CDR1 reads MDHEN; CDR2 reads SYDVKM. CDR3 nucleotides: TGTGCCAGCAGTTTCCCCACAGGGGTAGCTGAAGCTTTCTTT. This gives the protein CASSFPTGVAEAFF.

This clonotype has a handful of counts. V gene TRBV7-9 combines with J gene TRBJ2-7; D uncertain. The V gene's germline CDR1 is SEHNR and CDR2 FQNEAQ (reference sequence). This CDR3 is 13 amino acids long. Trimming shortened V by 5 bases and J by 2 bases, and 10 bases separated the two germline ends. In nucleotides, the CDR3 is TGTGCCAGCAGCAAGTTTGGTCCCTACGAGCAGTACTTC. It specifies CASSKFGPYEQYF. Full variable domain (remainder filled in from reference TRBV7-9 and TRBJ2-7): DTGVSQNPRHKITKRGQNVTFRCDPISEHNRLYWYRQTLGQGPEFLTYFQNEAQLEKSRLLSDRFSAERPKGSFSTLEIQRTEQGDSAMYLCASSKFGPYEQYFGPGTRLTVT.